This T cell receptor (beta chain) appears in the sequencing data of a study of T cell repertoires in ileal Crohn's disease. Study at large: At surgery, 30% to 40% of patients smoked, with median disease duration about eight years.

Specified time point: neoterminal ileum biopsy at postoperative endoscopy, about 6 months after surgery. Patients were adults with ileal or ileocolonic Crohn's disease needing resection. Clones were read by immunoSEQ multiplex PCR, and TCRdb kept only the in-frame ones, dropping some. Among about 62,000 clones, roughly nine tenths were seen once, and the ten largest hold around 2.1%. CDR3 size: 15 residues. The V gene's germline CDR1 is SEHNR and CDR2 FQNEAQ (reference sequence). Trimming at V came to 1 base and at J to 6 bases, leaving 1 base not matched to a gene. The sequence came from an adult with Crohn's disease. Specimen: ileal tissue. V is TRBV7-9 and J is TRBJ2-1; 12 bases line up with TRBD2. Here the CDR3 DNA reads TGTGCCAGCAGCTTAGGACTAGCGGGGGTCAATGAGCAGTTCTTC. Its protein product is CASSLGLAGVNEQFF.